This section outlines one T cell receptor (beta chain) sequence together with its context. Its antigen is unknown. Lactation, pregnancy, other autoimmune disease or uncontrolled infection led to exclusion of patients. In making diagnoses, clinical symptoms, serum thyroxine and TRAb, thyroid ultrasound and orbital computed tomography were all used. The data originate from a study of T cells in Graves' hyperthyroidism and ophthalmopathy. CDR1 is SGHRS and CDR2 is YFSETQ in the germline V gene. The CDR3 totals 14 residues. J lost 7 bases, V lost 3 bases, and 5 bases had no gene match. Whole-study findings and limits: Most clonotypes expanded in the thyroid (above 0.001) were also present in blood. Ophthalmopathy, as predicted by the model, came a median roughly 6.5 months after the prediction.

RNA transcripts yielded amplified TCR beta CDR3 regions. RT-PCR in the first round (using the HTBI primer set) targeted the TCR CDR3. One entry per CDR3 protein, called by TCRdb with MiXCR from the multiplex PCR reads. The data show roughly 500,000 distinct CDR3 sequences, with over 45% seen just once and around 47% held by the top ten. V usage is TRBV5-1 and J usage is TRBJ2-2; TRBD1 matches 8 bases. The specimen was peripheral blood or thyroid tissue (not recorded which). The TCR sequence derives from an adult woman with Graves' disease, either hyperthyroidism or ophthalmopathy (not recorded which). CDR3 DNA sequence: TGCGCCAGCAGCTCCAGGGGGCGCGACGGGGAGCTGTTTTTT. This codes for CASSSRGRDGELFF. The variable domain in full, completed from reference TRBV5-1 and TRBJ2-2, reads KAGVTQTPRYLIKTRGQQVTLSCSPISGHRSVSWYQQTPGQGLQFLFEYFSETQRNKGNFPGRFSGRQFSNSRSEMNVSTLELGDSALYLCASSSRGRDGELFFGEGSRLTVL.